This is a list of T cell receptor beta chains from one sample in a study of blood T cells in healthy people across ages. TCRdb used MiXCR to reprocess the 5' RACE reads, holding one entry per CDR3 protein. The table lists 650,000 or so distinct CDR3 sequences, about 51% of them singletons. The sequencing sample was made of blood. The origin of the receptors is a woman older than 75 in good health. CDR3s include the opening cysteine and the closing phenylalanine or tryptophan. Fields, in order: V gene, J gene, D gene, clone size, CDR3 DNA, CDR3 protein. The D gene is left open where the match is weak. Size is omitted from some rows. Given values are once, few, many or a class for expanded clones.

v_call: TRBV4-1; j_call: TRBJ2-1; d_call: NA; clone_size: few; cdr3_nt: TGCGCCAGCAGCCAAGCACTAGCCCATAACAATGAGCAGTTCTTC; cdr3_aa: CASSQALAHNNEQFF
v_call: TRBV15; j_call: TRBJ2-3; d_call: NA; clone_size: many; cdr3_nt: TGTGCCACCAGCAGAGGACTTTTCACAGATACGCAGTATTTT; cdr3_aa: CATSRGLFTDTQYF
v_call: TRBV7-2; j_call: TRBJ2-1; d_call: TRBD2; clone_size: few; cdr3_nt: TGTGCCAGCAGCTTAGCGCCGCGGGGGGGCAGGCAGTTCTTC; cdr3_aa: CASSLAPRGGRQFF
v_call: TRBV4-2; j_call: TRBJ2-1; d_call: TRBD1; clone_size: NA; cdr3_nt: TGTGCCAGCAGCCTTACAGGGGTAGCCAATGAGCAGTTCTTC; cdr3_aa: CASSLTGVANEQFF
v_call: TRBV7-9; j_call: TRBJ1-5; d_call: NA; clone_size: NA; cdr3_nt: TGTGCCAGCAGTCCAGGGGAGAGCAATCAGCCCCAGCATTTT; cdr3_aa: CASSPGESNQPQHF
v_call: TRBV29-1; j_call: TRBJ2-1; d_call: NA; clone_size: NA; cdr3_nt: TGCAGCGTTCAGGCAGGGGCGTACAATGAGCAGTTCTTC; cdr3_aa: CSVQAGAYNEQFF
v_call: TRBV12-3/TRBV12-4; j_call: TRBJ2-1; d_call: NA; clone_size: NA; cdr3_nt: TGTGCCAGCAGTTCCCATGGGAAGGCGAGCTACAATGAGCAGTTCTTC; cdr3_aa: CASSSHGKASYNEQFF
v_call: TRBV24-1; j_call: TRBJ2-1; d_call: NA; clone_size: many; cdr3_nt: TGTGCCACCAGTGGGGGGCCTACATCCTACAGTGAGCAGTTCTTC; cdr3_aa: CATSGGPTSYSEQFF
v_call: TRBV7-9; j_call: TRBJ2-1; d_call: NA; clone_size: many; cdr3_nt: TGTGCCAGCAGCTTAGGAGGCCGCAATGAGCAGTTCTTC; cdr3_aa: CASSLGGRNEQFF
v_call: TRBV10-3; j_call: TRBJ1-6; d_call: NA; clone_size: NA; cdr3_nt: TGTGCCATCAGTGACCAGGGCGGGTCACCCCTCCACTTT; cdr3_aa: CAISDQGGSPLHF
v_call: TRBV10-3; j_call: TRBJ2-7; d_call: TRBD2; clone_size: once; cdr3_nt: TGTGCCATCAGCAATCTAGCGGGAGGCGATGAGCAGTACTTC; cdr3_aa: CAISNLAGGDEQYF
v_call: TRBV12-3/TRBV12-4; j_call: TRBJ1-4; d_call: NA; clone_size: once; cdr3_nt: TGTGCCAGCCGGGACCGGCTAGGGAATGAAAAACTGTTTTTT; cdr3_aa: CASRDRLGNEKLFF
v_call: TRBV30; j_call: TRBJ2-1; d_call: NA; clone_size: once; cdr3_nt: TGTGCCTTTTGTGCAGAAACCTGGGGACAAGAATTTTGTAATGAGCAGTTCTTC; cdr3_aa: CAFCAETWGQEFCNEQFF
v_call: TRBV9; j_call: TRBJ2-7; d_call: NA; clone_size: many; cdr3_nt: TGTGCCAGCAGCGTAGAGGCACGATACTCCTCCTACGAGCAGTACTTC; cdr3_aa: CASSVEARYSSYEQYF
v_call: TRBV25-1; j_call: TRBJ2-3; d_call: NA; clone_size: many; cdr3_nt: TGTGCCAGCAGTTTAGCGTCAGGAGATACGCAGTATTTT; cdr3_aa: CASSLASGDTQYF
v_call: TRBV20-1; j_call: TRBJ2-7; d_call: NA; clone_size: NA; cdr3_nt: TGCAGTGCTAGGGGGTCAGACTCCGACTACGAGCAGTACTTC; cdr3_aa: CSARGSDSDYEQYF
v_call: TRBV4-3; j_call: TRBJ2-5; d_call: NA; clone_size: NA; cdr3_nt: TGCGCCAGCAGCCAAGAAGCGGATGTTGAGCAGTACTTC; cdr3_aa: CASSQEADVEQYF
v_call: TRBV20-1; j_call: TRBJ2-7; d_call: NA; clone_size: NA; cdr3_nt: TGCAGTGCTCCAAGACTCGACTCCTACGAGCAGTACTTC; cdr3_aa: CSAPRLDSYEQYF
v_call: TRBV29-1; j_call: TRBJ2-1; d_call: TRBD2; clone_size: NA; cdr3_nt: TGCAGCGTTGAACGACTAGCGGGTGAGCAGTTCTTC; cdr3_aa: CSVERLAGEQFF
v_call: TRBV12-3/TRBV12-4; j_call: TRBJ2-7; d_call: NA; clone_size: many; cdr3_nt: TGTGCCAGCAGTTTAGGGAGGATCTACGAGCAGTACTTC; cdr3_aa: CASSLGRIYEQYF
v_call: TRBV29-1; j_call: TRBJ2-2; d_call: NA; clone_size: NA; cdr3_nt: TGCAGCGTTGTTATAGGAGTCGGGGAGCTGTTTTTT; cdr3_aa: CSVVIGVGELFF
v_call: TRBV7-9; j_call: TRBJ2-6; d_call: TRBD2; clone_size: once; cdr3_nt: TGTGCCAGCAGCTTTAGGACGGGAGGAGCCAGCGTCCTGACTTTC; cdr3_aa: CASSFRTGGASVLTF
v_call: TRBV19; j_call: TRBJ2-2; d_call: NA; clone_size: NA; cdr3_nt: TGTGCCAGTAACGGAAGGGCAGGGCCGAAGGCGAACACCGGGGAGCTGTTTTTT; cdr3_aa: CASNGRAGPKANTGELFF
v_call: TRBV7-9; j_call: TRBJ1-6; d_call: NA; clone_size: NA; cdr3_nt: TGTGCCAGCAGCCCGTTAAACGGGGATTCACCCCTCCACTTT; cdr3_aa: CASSPLNGDSPLHF
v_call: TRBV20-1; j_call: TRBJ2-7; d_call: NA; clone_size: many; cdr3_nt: TGCAGTGCCCAAGGACAACCCTACGAGCAGTACTTC; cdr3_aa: CSAQGQPYEQYF
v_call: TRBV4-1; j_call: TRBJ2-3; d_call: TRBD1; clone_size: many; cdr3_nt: TGCGCCAGCAGCCGAGAAGAGTCGACAGGGGGGAGGACAGATACGCAGTATTTT; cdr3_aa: CASSREESTGGRTDTQYF
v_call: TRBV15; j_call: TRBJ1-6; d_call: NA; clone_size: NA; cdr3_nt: TGTGCCACCAGCAGTTCCGGTCCTTCACCCCTCCACTTT; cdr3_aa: CATSSSGPSPLHF
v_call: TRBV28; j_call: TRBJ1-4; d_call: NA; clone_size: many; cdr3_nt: TGTGCCAGCATTCCGGGCGGCACCGCAACTAATGAAAAACTGTTTTTT; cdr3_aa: CASIPGGTATNEKLFF
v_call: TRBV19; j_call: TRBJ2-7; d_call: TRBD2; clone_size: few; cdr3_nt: TGTGCCAGTAACCCTAATGGACTAGCGGGAGCCTACGAGCAGTACTTC; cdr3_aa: CASNPNGLAGAYEQYF
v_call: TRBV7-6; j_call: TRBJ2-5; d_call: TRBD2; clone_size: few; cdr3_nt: TGTGCCAGCATGTCACTAGCGGGGTCAAGCAATGAGCAGTACTTC; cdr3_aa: CASMSLAGSSNEQYF
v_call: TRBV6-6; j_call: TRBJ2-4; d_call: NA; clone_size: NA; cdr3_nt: TGTGCCAGCAGTTCCGACCAGCGGTTAGCCAAAAACATTCAGTACTTC; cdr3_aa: CASSSDQRLAKNIQYF
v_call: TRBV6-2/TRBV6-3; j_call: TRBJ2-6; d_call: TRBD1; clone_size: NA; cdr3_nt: TGTGCCAGCAGTTACTCCTCGAAAGGGGGCGGAATTAGGGCCAACGTCCTGACTTTC; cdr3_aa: CASSYSSKGGGIRANVLTF
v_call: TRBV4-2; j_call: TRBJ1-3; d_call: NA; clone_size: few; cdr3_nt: TGTGCCAGCAGCCTACAGCGGTCGGACACCATATATTTT; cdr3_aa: CASSLQRSDTIYF
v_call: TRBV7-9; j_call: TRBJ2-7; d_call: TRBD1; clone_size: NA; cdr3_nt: TGTGCCAGCAGCTTAAGGGACAGGACCCACGAGCAGTACTTC; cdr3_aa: CASSLRDRTHEQYF
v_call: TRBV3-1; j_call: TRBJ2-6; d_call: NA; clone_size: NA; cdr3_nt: TGTGCCAGCAGCCAGGGGATGCATACTGGGGCCAACGTCCTGACTTTC; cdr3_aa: CASSQGMHTGANVLTF
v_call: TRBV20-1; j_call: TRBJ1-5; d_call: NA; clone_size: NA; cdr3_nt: TGCAGTGCTAGGGGGGGTTGGGGTCAGCCCCAGCATTTT; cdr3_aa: CSARGGWGQPQHF
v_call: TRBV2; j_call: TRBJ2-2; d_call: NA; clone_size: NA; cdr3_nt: TGTGCCAGCAGTGAACAGGACACCGGGGAGCTGTTTTTT; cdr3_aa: CASSEQDTGELFF
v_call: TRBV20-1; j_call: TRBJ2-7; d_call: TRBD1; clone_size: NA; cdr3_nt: TGCAGTGCCCCGAACCCGGGACAGGGTAGCTCCTACGAGCAGTACTTC; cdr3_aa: CSAPNPGQGSSYEQYF
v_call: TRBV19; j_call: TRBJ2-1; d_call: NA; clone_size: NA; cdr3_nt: TGTGCCTGTAGTAACCGGGCACACAATGAGCAGTTCTTC; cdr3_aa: CACSNRAHNEQFF
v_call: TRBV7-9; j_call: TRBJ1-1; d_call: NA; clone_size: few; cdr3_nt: TGTGCCAGCAGCCGTGATTCCGGGACTATGAACACTGAAGCTTTCTTT; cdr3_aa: CASSRDSGTMNTEAFF
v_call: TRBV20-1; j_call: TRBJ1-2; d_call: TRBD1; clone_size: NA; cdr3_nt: TGCAGTGCTAGAGACCTAAAAAATGAGGGACAGTTCTATGGCTACACCTTC; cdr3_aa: CSARDLKNEGQFYGYTF
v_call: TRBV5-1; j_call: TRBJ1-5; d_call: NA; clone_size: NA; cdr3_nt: TGCGCCAGCAGCTACGGAAATAGCAATCAGCCCCAGCATTTT; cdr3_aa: CASSYGNSNQPQHF